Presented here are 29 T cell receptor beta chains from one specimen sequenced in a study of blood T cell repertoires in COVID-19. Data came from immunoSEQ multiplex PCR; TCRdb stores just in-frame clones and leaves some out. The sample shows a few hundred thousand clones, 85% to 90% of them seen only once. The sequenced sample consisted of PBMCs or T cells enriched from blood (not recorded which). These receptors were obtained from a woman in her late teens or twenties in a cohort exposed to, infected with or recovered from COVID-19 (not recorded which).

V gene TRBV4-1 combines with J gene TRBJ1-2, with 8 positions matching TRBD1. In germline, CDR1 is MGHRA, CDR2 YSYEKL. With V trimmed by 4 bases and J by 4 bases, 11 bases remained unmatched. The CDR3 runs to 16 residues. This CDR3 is CASSPDRGESLYGYTF. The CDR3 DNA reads TGCGCCAGCAGCCCCGACAGGGGTGAATCGCTCTATGGCTACACCTTC.

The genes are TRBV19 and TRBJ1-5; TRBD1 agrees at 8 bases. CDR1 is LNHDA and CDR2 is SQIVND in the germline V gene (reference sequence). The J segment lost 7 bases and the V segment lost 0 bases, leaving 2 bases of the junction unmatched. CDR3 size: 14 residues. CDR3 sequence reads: CASSIDHRGQPQHF. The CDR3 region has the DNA TGTGCCAGTAGTATAGATCACAGGGGGCAGCCCCAGCATTTT. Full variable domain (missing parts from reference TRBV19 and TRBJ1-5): DGGITQSPKYLFRKEGQNVTLSCEQNLNHDAMYWYRQDPGQGLRLIYYSQIVNDFQKGDIAEGYSVSREKKESFPLTVTSAQKNPTAFYLCASSIDHRGQPQHFGDGTRLSIL.

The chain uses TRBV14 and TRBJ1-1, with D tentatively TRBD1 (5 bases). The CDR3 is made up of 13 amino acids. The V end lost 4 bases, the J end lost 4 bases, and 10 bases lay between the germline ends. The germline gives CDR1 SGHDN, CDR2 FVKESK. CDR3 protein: CASSLRVATEAFF. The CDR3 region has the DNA TGTGCCAGCAGCCTCAGGGTGGCCACTGAAGCTTTCTTT.

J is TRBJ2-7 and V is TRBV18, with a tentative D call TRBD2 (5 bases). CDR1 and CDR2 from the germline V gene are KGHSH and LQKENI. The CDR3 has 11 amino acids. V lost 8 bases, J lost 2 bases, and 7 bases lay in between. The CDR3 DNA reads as TGTGCCAGCCGGGATGCCTACGAGCAGTACTTC. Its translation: CASRDAYEQYF.

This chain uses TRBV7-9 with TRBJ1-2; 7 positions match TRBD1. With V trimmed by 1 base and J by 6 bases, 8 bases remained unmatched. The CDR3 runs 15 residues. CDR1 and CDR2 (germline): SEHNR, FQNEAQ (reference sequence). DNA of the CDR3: TGTGCCAGCAGCTTAGTGGGACAGCGACCTCATGGCTACACCTTC. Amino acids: CASSLVGQRPHGYTF.

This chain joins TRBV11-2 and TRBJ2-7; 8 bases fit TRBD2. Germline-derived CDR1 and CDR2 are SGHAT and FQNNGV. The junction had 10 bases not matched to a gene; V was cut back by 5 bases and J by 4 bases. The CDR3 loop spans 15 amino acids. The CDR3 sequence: CASSPIGTRSYEQYF. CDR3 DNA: TGTGCCAGCAGCCCGATTGGGACTAGGTCTTACGAGCAGTACTTC. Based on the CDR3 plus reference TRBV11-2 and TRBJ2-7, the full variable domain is EAGVAQSPRYKIIEKRQSVAFWCNPISGHATLYWYQQILGQGPKLLIQFQNNGVVDDSQLPKDRFSAERLKGVDSTLKIQPAKLEDSAVYLCASSPIGTRSYEQYFGPGTRLTVT.

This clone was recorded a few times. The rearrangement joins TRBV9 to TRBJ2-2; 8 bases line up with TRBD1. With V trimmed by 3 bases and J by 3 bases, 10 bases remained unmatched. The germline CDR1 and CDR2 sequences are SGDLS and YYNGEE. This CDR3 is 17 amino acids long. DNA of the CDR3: TGTGCCAGCAGCGCCGACGCAGGGGGCCGATACACCGGGGAGCTGTTTTTT. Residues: CASSADAGGRYTGELFF.

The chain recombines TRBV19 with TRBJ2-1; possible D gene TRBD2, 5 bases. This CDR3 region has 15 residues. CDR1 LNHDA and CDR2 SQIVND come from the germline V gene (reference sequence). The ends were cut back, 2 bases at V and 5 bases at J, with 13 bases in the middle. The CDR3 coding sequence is TGTGCCAGTAGTATAATCGGTACCGGGAACAATGAGCAGTTCTTC. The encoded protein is CASSIIGTGNNEQFF.

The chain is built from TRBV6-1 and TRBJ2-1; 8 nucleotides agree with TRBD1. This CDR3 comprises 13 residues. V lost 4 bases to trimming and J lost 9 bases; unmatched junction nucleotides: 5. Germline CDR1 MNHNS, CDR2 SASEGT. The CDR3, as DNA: TGTGCCAGCAGTGGTACAGGGGGAGGTGAGCAGTTCTTC. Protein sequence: CASSGTGGGEQFF.

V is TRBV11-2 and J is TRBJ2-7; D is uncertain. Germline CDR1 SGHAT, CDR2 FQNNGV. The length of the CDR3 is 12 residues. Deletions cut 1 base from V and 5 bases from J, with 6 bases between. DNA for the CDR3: TGTGCCAGCAGCTTAGGTGGCAACGAGCAGTACTTC. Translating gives CASSLGGNEQYF. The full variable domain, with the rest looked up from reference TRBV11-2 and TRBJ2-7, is EAGVAQSPRYKIIEKRQSVAFWCNPISGHATLYWYQQILGQGPKLLIQFQNNGVVDDSQLPKDRFSAERLKGVDSTLKIQPAKLEDSAVYLCASSLGGNEQYFGPGTRLTVT.

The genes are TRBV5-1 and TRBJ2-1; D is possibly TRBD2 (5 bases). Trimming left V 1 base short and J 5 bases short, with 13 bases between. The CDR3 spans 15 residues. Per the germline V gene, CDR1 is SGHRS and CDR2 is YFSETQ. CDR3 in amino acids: CASSLIAKGDNEQFF. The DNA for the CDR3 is TGCGCCAGCAGCTTGATAGCGAAAGGAGACAATGAGCAGTTCTTC.

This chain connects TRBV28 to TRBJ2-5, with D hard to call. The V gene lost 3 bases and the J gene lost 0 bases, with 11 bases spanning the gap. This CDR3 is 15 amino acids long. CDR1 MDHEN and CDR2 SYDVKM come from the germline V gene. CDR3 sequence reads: CASSLRRVHQETQYF. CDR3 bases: TGTGCCAGCAGTTTGCGCCGGGTTCACCAAGAGACCCAGTACTTC.

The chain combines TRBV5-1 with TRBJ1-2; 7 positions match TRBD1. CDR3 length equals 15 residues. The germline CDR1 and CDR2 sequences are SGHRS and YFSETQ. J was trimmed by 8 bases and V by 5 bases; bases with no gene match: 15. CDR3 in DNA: TGCGCCAGCAGACCGAATATCGGACAGGTGCAAGGCTACACCTTC. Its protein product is CASRPNIGQVQGYTF.

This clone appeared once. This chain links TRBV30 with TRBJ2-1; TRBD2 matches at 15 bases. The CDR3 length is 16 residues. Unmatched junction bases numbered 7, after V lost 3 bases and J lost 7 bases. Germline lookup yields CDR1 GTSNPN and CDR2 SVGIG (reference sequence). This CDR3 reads CAWRGLAGGDLNEQFF. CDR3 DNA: TGTGCCTGGAGGGGACTAGCGGGGGGCGACCTTAATGAGCAGTTCTTC. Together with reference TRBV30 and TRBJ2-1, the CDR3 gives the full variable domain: SQTIHQWPATLVQPVGSPLSLECTVEGTSNPNLYWYRQAAGRGLQLLFYSVGIGQISSEVPQNLSASRPQDRQFILSSKKLLLSDSGFYLCAWRGLAGGDLNEQFFGPGTRLTVL.

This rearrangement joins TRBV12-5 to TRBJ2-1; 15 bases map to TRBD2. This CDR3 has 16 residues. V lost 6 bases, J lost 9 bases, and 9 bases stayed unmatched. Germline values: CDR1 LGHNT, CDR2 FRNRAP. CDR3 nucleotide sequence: TGTGCTAGTGGGAGAACGGGACTAGCGGGGGGCGGTGAGCAGTTCTTC. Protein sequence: CASGRTGLAGGGEQFF.

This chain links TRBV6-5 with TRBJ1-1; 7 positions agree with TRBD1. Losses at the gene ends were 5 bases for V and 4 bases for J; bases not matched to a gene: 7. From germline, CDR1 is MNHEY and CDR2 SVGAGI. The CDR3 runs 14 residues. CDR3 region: CASSPDRALTEAFF. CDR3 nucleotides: TGTGCCAGCAGTCCTGACAGGGCCCTCACTGAAGCTTTCTTT.

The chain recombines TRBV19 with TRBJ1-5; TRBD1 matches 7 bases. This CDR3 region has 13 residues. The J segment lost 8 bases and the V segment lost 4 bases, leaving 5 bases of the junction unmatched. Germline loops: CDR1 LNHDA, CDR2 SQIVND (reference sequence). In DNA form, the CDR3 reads TGTGCCAGTAGTACCGACAGGGTTGAGCCCCAGCATTTT. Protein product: CASSTDRVEPQHF.

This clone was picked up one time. CDR3 residues: CASSSRRASGGYNEQFF. In DNA, the CDR3 is TGTGCCAGCAGCTCCCGCAGGGCTAGCGGGGGTTACAATGAGCAGTTCTTC. The chain combines TRBV5-4 with TRBJ2-1; 10 bases are a match to TRBD2. Unmatched junction bases numbered 10, after V lost 3 bases and J lost 4 bases. This CDR3 is 17 amino acids long. The V gene's germline CDR1 is SGHNT and CDR2 YYREEE (reference sequence).

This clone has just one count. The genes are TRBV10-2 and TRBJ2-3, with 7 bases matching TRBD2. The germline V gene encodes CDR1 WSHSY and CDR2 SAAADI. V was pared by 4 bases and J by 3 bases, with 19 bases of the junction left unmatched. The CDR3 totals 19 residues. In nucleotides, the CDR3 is TGCGCCAGCAGTGTGCCTTTCGGCGGGAGAGGGATTAAGACAGATACGCAGTATTTT. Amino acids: CASSVPFGGRGIKTDTQYF.

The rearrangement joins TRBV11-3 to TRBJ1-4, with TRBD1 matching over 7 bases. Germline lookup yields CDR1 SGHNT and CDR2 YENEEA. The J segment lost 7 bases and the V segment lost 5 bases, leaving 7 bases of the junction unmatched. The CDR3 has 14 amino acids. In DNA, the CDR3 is TGTGCCAGCAGCGACGACAGGGTTAGTGAAAAACTGTTTTTT. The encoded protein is CASSDDRVSEKLFF.

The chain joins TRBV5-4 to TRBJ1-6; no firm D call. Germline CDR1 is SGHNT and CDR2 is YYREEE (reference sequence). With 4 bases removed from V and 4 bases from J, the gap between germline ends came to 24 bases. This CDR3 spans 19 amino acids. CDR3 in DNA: TGTGCCAGCAGCCGTTTGAGCGGAGCGGGTATCGGGTATAATTCACCCCTCCACTTT. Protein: CASSRLSGAGIGYNSPLHF.

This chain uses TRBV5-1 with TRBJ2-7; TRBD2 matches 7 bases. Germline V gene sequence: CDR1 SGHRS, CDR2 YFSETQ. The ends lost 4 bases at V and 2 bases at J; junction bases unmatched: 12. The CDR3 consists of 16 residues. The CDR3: CASSPLGGSGAYEQYF. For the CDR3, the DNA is TGCGCCAGCAGCCCCCTGGGGGGGAGTGGGGCCTACGAGCAGTACTTC.

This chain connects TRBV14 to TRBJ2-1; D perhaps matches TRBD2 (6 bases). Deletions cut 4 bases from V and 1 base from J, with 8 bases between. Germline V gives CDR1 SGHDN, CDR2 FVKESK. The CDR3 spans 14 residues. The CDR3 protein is CASSPGRSYNEQFF. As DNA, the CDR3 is TGTGCCAGCAGCCCCGGGAGATCCTACAATGAGCAGTTCTTC. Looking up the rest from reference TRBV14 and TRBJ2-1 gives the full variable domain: EAGVTQFPSHSVIEKGQTVTLRCDPISGHDNLYWYRRVMGKEIKFLLHFVKESKQDESGMPNNRFLAERTGGTYSTLKVQPAELEDSGVYFCASSPGRSYNEQFFGPGTRLTVL.

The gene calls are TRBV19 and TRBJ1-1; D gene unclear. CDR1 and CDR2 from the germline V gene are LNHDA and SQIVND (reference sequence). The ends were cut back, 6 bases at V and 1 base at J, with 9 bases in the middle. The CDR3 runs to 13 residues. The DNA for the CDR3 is TGTGCCAGTAGCCGCGAGCGGAACACTGAAGCTTTCTTT. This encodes CASSRERNTEAFF.

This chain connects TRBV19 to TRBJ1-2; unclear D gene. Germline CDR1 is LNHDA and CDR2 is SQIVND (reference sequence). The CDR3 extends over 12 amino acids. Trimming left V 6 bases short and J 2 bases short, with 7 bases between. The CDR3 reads CASSPMNYGYTF. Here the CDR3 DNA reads TGTGCCAGTAGCCCCATGAACTATGGCTACACCTTC.

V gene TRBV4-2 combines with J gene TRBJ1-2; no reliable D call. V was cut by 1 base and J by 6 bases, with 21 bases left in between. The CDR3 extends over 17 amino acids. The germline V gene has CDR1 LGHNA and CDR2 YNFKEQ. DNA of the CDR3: TGTGCCAGCAGCCAAGCCTCCGCAGGTAACTACGGGGATGGCTACACCTTC. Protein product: CASSQASAGNYGDGYTF.

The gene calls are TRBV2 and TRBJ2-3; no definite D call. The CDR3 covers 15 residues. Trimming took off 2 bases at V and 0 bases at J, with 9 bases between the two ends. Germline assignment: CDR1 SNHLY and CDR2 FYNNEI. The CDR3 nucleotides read TGTGCCAGCAGTGAACTTTGGAGCAGCACAGATACGCAGTATTTT. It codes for CASSELWSSTDTQYF.

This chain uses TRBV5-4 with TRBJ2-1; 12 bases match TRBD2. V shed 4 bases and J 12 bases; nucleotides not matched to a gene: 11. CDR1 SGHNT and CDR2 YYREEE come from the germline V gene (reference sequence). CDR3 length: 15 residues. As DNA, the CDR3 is TGTGCCAGCAGCCCCTGGGCTAGCGGGAGGGCCGTGCAGTTCTTC. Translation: CASSPWASGRAVQFF.

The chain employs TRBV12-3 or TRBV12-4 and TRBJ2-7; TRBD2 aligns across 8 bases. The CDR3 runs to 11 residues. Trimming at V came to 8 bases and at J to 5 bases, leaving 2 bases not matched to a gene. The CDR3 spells CASRGGHEQYF. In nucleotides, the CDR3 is TGTGCCAGCCGGGGGGGGCACGAGCAGTACTTC.